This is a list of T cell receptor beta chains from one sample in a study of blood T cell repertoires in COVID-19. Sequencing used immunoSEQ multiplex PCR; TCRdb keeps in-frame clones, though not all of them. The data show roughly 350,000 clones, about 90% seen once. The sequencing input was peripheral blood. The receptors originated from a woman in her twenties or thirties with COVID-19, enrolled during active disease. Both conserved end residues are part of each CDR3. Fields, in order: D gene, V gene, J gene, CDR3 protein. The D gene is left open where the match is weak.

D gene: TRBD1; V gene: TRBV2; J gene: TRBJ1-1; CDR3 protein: CASRGDRGGRTEAFF
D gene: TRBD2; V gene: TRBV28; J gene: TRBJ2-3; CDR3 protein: CASSSGAGGGGDTQYF
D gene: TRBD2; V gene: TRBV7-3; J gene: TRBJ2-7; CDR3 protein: CASSFGGGNEQYF
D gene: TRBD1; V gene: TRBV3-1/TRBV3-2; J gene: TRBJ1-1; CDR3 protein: CASSHRDRDTEAFF
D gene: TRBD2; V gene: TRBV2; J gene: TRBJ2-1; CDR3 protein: CASSTRTSGGYNEQFF
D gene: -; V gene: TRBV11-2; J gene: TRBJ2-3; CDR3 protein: CASSYRLDTDTQYF
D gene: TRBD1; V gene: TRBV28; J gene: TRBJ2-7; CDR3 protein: CASSPLGGQGYEQYF
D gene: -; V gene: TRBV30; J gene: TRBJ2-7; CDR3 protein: CAWRDIGLRTYEQYF
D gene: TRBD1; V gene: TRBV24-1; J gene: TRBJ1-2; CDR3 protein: CATSDNGQGYGYTF
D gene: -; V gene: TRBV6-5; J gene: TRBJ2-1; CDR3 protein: CASKKGGYEEQFF
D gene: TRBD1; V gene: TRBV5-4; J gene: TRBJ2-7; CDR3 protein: CASSSTTGGEQYF
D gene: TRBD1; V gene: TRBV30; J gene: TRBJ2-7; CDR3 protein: CALDGTGLVYEQYF
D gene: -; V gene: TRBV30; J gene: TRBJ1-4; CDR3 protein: CAWSVLGGEKLFF
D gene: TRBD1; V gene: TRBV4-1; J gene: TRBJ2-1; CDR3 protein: CASSVRQGSYNEQFF
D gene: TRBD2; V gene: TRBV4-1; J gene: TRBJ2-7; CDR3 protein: CASRVTSAFSYEQYF
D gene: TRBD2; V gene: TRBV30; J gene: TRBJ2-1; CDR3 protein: CAWSPPTSGPYNEQFF
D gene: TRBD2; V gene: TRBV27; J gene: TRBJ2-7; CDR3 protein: CASSPHLRLAGGPLYEQYF
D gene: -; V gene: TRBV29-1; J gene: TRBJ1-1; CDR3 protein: CSVDRGMNTEAFF
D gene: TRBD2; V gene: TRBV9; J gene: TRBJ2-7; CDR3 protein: CASSDSLAAFSYEQYF
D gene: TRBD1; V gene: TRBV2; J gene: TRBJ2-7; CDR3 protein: CARSQGKGSEQYF
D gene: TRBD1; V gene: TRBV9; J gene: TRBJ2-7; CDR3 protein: CASSTGTAAHEQYF
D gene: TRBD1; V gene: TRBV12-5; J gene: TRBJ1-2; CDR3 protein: CASGPRTGGDGYTF
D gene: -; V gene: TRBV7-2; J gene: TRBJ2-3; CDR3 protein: CASSLVVSSGHPSTDTQYF